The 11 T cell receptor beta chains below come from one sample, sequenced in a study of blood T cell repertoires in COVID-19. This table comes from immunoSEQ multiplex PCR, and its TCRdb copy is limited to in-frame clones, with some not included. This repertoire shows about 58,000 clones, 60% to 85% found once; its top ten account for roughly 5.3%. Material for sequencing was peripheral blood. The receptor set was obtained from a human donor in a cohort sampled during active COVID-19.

Here the CDR3 reads CASSTGESYGYTF. DNA of the CDR3: TGTGCCAGCAGTACAGGGGAGAGCTATGGCTACACCTTC. This rearrangement joins TRBV5-4 to TRBJ1-2; 7 bases align to TRBD1. The CDR3 is 13 residues long. Germline values: CDR1 SGHNT, CDR2 YYREEE (reference sequence). Trimming cost V 5 bases and J 4 bases; bases outside gene matches: 5.

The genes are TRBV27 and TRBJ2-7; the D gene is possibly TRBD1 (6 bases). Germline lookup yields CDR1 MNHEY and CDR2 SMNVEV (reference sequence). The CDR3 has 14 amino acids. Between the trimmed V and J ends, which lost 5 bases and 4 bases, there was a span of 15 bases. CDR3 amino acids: CASSLGGRPYEQYF. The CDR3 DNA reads TGTGCCAGCAGTCTAGGGGGACGGCCTTACGAGCAGTACTTC.

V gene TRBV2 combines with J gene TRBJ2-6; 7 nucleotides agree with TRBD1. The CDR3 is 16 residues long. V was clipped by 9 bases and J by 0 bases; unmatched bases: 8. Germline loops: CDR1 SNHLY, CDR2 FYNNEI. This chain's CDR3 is CARTGTVTSGANVLTF. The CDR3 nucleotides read TGTGCCAGAACCGGGACAGTTACCTCTGGGGCCAACGTCCTGACTTTC. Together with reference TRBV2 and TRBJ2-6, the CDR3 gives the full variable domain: EPEVTQTPSHQVTQMGQEVILRCVPISNHLYFYWYRQILGQKVEFLVSFYNNEISEKSEIFDDQFSVERPDGSNFTLKIRSTKLEDSAMYFCARTGTVTSGANVLTFGAGSRLTVL.

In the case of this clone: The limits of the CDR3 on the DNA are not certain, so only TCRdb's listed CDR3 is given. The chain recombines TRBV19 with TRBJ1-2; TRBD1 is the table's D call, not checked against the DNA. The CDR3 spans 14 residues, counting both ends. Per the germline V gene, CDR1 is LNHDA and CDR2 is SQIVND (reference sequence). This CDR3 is CASSPQGQYFGYTF.

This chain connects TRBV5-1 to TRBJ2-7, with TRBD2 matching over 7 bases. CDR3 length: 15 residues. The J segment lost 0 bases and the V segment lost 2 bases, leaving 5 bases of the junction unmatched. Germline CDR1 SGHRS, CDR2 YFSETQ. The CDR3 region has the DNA TGCGCCAGCAGCTTAAGCGGGGAGAGCTCCTACGAGCAGTACTTC. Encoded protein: CASSLSGESSYEQYF.

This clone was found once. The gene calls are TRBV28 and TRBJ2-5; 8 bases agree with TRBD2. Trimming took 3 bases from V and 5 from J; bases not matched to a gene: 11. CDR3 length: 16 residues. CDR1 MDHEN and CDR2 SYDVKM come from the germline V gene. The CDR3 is CASSFLGSGSGETQYF. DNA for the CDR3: TGTGCCAGCAGTTTCCTAGGAAGCGGGAGTGGGGAGACCCAGTACTTC.

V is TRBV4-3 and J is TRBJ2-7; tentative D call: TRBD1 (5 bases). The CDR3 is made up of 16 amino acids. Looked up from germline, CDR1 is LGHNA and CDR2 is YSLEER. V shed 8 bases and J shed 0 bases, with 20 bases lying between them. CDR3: CASSPGMQGSSYEQYF. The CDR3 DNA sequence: TGCGCCAGCTCGCCAGGTATGCAGGGAAGCTCCTACGAGCAGTACTTC.

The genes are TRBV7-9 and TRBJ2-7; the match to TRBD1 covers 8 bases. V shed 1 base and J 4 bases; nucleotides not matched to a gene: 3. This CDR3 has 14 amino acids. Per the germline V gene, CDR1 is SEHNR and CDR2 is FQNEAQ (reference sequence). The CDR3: CASSLVGTGYEQYF. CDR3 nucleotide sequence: TGTGCCAGCAGCTTAGTCGGGACAGGATACGAGCAGTACTTC.

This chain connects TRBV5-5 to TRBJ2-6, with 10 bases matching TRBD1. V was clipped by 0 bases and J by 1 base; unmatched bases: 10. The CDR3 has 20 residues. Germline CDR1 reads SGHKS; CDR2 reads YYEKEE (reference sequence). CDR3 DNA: TGTGCCAGCAGCTTGGCCGCGACAGGGGGCGCTTCGTCTGGGGCCAACGTCCTGACTTTC. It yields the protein CASSLAATGGASSGANVLTF. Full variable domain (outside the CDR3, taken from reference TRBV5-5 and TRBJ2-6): DAGVTQSPTHLIKTRGQQVTLRCSPISGHKSVSWYQQVLGQGPQFIFQYYEKEERGRGNFPDRFSARQFPNYSSELNVNALLLGDSALYLCASSLAATGGASSGANVLTFGAGSRLTVL.

In DNA, the CDR3 is TGTGCCAGCAGCTTAAGGCCTAGCGGCACCGGGGAGCTGTTTTTT. This encodes CASSLRPSGTGELFF. The chain couples TRBV7-3 to TRBJ2-2, with 7 bases identical to TRBD2. The CDR3 length is 15 residues. Germline CDR1 reads SGHTA; CDR2 reads FQGTGA. The V gene end was trimmed by 1 base and the J gene end by 4 bases; junction bases not matched to a gene: 3.

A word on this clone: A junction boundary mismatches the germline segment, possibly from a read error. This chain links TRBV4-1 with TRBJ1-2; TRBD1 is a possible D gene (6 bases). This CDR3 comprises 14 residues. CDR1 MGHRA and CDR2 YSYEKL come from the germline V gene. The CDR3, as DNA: TGCGCCAGCCGCCAAATTTTTAGGGGGGGTGGCTACACCTTC. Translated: CASRQIFRGGGYTF.